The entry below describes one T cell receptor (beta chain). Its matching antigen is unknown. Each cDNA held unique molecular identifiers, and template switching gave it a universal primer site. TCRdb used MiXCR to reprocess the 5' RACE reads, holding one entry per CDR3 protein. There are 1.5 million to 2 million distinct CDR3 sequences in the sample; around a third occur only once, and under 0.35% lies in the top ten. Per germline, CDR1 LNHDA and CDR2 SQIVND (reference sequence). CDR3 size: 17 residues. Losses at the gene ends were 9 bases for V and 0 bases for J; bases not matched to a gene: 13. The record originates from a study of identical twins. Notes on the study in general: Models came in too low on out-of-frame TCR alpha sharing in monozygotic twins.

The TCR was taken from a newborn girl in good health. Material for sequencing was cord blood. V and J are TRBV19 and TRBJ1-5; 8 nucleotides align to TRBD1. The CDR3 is CASRDRFFVHSNQPQHF. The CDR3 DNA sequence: TGTGCCAGCAGGGACAGGTTCTTTGTCCATAGCAATCAGCCCCAGCATTTT.